The TCR beta chain under discussion was sequenced for a study of a mutant IDH1 vaccine in newly diagnosed glioma. Study background: The treated group averaged about 41 years old and was roughly 62% male, about 40% female. The earlier regimen, radiotherapy, temozolomide, or both, was most often both.

The trim removed 3 bases at V and 5 bases at J, leaving 6 bases unmatched. Germline CDR1 is KGHSH and CDR2 is LQKENI. The length of the CDR3 is 14 residues. Sequenced by immunoSEQ multiplex PCR; TCRdb stores in-frame clones only, minus some. The sample holds roughly 41,000 clones, just under 95% seen once. Documented time point: baseline, week 1 (first vaccination visit). Treatment noted: pre-vaccination baseline after standard-of-care therapy. Diagnosis in the donors showed new WHO grade 3 or 4 astrocytomas that were IDH1-mutant and ATRX-lost. Specimen: PBMCs, collected from a glioma patient treated with radiotherapy, temozolomide or both. The chain recombines TRBV18 with TRBJ1-1; 7 bases align to TRBD1. This clonotype originated in a man in his late teens or twenties with glioma. Here the CDR3 reads CASSPWETGTEAFF. CDR3 coding DNA: TGTGCCAGCTCACCGTGGGAGACAGGGACTGAAGCTTTCTTT.